The clone carrying this T cell receptor (beta chain) has ten or more counts. Its antigen remains unidentified. This CDR3 comprises 15 residues. Trimming removed 2 bases from V and 5 bases from J; junction bases left unmatched: 9. The germline gives CDR1 SGHRS, CDR2 YFSETQ. This specimen comes from a study of Graves' ophthalmopathy and Graves' hyperthyroidism. Overall study: Where ophthalmopathy was absent within 18 months of follow-up, hyperthyroidism was stable.

Study-wide findings and caveats: Clonotypes were expanded in thyroid at above 0.001 frequency, and most also appeared in blood.

The study recruited hyperthyroidism patients aged 18 to 65 who were newly diagnosed, under 2 months' duration. RNA transcripts were the template, and TCR beta CDR3 regions were amplified from them. Second-round multiplex PCR came after first-round RT-PCR with HTBI primers. From the multiplex PCR reads, TCRdb called clonotypes with MiXCR, one entry per CDR3 protein. This sample has 900,000 to 1,200,000 distinct CDR3 sequences, with less than 45% found just once. Sequencing used peripheral blood or thyroid tissue (not recorded which). This TCR derives from an adult man with Graves' hyperthyroidism. The chain has TRBV5-1 and TRBJ2-5, with TRBD2 matching over 7 bases. CDR3 amino acids: CASSLTGGRGETQYF. The CDR3 nucleotides are TGCGCCAGCAGCTTAACGGGCGGGAGAGGGGAGACCCAGTACTTC.